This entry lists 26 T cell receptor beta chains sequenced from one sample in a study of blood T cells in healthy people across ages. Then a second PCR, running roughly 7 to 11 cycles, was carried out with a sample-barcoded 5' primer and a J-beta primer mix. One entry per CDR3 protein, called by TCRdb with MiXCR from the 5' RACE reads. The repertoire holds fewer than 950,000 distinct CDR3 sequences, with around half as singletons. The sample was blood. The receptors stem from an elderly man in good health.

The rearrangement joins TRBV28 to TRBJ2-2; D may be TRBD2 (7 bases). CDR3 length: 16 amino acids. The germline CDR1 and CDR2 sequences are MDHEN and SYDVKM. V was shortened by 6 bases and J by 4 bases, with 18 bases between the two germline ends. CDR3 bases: TGTGCCAGCAGCCTAGGGGGGGCGCGTATCACCGGGGAGCTGTTTTTT. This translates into CASSLGGARITGELFF.

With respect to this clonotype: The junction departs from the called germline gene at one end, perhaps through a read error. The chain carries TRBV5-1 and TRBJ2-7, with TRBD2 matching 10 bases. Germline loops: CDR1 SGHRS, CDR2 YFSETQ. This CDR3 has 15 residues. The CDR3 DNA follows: TGCGCCAACAGCATAGGACTAGCGGTATCCTCCGAGCAGTACTTC. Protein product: CANSIGLAVSSEQYF.

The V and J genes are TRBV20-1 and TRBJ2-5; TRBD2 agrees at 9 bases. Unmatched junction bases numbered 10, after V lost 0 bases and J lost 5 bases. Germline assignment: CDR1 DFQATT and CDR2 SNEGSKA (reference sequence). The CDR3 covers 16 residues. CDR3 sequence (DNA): TGCAGTGCTAGAGATAGTGGCGGGAGGGGGTCGGAGACCCAGTACTTC. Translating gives CSARDSGGRGSETQYF.

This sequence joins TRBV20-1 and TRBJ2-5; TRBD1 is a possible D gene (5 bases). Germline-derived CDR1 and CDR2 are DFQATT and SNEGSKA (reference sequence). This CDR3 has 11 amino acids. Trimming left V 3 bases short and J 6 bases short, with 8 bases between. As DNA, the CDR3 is TGCAGTGCTAGTTGGGGCCAGACCCAGTACTTC. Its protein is CSASWGQTQYF.

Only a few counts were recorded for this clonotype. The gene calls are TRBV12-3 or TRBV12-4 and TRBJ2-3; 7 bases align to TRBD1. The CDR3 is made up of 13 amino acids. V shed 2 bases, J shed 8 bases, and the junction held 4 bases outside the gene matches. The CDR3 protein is CASSLRQGPTQYF. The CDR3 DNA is TGTGCCAGCAGTTTACGACAGGGCCCTACGCAGTATTTT.

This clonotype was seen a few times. The CDR3 loop is CASSDHSGVEQYF. CDR3 coding DNA: TGCGCCAGCAGTGACCACAGCGGGGTCGAGCAGTACTTC. The chain joins TRBV10-2 to TRBJ2-7; 7 bases align to TRBD2. After removal of 3 bases from V and 6 bases from J, the junction contained 5 bases not matched to a gene. The CDR3 covers 13 residues. Germline CDR1 reads WSHSY; CDR2 reads SAAADI.

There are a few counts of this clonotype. The CDR3 region is CASSEGQGSYEQFF. The CDR3 DNA reads TGTGCCAGCAGTGAAGGGCAGGGGAGCTATGAGCAGTTCTTC. This chain connects TRBV2 to TRBJ2-1; the D gene is possibly TRBD1 (6 bases). This CDR3 region has 14 residues. CDR1 and CDR2 (germline): SNHLY, FYNNEI. Trimming stripped 1 base from V and 8 bases from J, with 12 bases between.

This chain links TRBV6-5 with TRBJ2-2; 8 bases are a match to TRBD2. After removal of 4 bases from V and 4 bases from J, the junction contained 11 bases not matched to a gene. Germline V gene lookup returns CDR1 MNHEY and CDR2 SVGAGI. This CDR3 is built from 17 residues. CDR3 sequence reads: CASSSGGSGRVTGELFF. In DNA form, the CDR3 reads TGTGCCAGCAGTTCGGGCGGCAGCGGGAGAGTCACCGGGGAGCTGTTTTTT.

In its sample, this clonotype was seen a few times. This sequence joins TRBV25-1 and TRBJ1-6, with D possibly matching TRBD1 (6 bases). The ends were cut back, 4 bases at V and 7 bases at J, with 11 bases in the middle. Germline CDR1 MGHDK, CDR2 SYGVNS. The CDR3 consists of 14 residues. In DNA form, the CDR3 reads TGTGCCAGCAGTGCGGACAGAAGAAATTCACCCCTCCACTTT. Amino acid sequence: CASSADRRNSPLHF. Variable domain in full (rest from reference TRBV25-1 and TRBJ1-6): EADIYQTPRYLVIGTGKKITLECSQTMGHDKMYWYQQDPGMELHLIHYSYGVNSTEKGDLSSESTVSRIRTEHFPLTLESARPSHTSQYLCASSADRRNSPLHFGNGTRLTVT.

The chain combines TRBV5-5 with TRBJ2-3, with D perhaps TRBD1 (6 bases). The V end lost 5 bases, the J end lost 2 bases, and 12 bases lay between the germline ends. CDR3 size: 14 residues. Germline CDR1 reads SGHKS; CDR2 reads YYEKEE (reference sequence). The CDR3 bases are TGTGCCAGCAGTCGACAGGTGGCCACAGATACGCAGTATTTT. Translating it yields CASSRQVATDTQYF.

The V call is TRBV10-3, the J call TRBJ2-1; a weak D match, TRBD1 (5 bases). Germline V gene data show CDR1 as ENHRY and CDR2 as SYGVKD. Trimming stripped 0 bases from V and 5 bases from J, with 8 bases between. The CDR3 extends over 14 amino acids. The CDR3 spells CAISESGRDNEQFF. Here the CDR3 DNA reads TGTGCCATCAGTGAGTCGGGCAGGGACAATGAGCAGTTCTTC.

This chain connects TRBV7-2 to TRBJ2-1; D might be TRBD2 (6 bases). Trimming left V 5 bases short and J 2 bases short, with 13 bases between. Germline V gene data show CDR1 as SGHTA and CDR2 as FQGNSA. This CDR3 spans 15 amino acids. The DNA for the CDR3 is TGTGCCAGCAGCCCACGGGCGGGACCCTACAATGAGCAGTTCTTC. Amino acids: CASSPRAGPYNEQFF. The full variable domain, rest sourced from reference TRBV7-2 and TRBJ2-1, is GAGVSQSPSNKVTEKGKDVELRCDPISGHTALYWYRQSLGQGLEFLIYFQGNSAPDKSGLPSDRFSAERTGGSVSTLTIQRTQQEDSAVYLCASSPRAGPYNEQFFGPGTRLTVL.

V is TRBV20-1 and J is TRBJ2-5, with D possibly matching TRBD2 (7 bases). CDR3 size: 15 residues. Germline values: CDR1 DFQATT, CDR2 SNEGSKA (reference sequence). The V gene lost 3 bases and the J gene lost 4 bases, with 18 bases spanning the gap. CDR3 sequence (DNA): TGCAGTGCTAGCCTCCCGGCGGGGGCACGAGAGACCCAGTACTTC. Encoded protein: CSASLPAGARETQYF.

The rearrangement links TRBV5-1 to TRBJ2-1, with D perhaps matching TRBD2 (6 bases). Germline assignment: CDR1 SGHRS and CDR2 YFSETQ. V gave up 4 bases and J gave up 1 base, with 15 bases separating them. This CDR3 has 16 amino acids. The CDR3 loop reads CASSRGTSYSYNEQFF. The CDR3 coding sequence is TGCGCCAGCAGCCGGGGGACTTCCTATTCCTACAATGAGCAGTTCTTC.

The CDR3 spells CSVAQGETQYF. CDR3 DNA sequence: TGCAGCGTGGCACAGGGCGAGACCCAGTACTTC. V gene TRBV29-1 combines with J gene TRBJ2-5; possible D gene TRBD1, 6 bases. V shed 6 bases and J shed 5 bases, with 10 bases lying between them. In germline, CDR1 is SQVTM, CDR2 ANQGSEA. This CDR3 is built from 11 residues.

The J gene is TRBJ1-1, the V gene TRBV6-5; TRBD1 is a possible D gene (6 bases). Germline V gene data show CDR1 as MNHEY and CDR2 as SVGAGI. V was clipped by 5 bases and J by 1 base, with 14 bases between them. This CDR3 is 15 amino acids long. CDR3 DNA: TGTGCCAGCAGTCCCTGGGGGGGGGCGAACACTGAAGCTTTCTTT. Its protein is CASSPWGGANTEAFF.

The CDR3 nucleotides read TGTGCCAGCAGCCCGAAGGGACTAGCGGGAGGGCCTCCAAGAGAGACCCAGTACTTC. Residues: CASSPKGLAGGPPRETQYF. The gene calls are TRBV14 and TRBJ2-5; 16 nucleotides line up with TRBD2. This CDR3 contains 19 residues. J lost 4 bases, V lost 4 bases, and 12 bases had no gene match. Germline V gene lookup returns CDR1 SGHDN and CDR2 FVKESK.

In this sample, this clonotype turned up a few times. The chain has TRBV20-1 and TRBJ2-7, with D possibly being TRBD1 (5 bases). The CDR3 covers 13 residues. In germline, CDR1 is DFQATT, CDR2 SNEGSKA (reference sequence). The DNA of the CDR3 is TGCAGGGCCGGCGAGACAGCGTCCTACGAGCAGTACTTC. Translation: CRAGETASYEQYF.

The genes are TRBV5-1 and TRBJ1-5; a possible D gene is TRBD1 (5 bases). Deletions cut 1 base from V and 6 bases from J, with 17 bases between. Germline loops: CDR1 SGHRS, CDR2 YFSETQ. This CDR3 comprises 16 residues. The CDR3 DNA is TGCGCCAGCAGCTTGTTTCGGGGACGATTCGGTCAGCCCCAGCATTTT. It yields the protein CASSLFRGRFGQPQHF.

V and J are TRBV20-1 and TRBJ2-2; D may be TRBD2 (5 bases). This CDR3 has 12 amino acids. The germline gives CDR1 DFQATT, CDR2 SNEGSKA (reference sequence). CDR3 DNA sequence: TGCAGGCAGCGGAGCACCACCGGGGAGCTGTTTTTT. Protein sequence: CRQRSTTGELFF.

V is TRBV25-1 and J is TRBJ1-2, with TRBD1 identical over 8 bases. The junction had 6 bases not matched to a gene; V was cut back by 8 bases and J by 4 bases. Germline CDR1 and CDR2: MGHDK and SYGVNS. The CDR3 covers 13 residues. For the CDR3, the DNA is TGTGCCAGCGGCGTGACAGGGGCCTATGGCTACACCTTC. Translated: CASGVTGAYGYTF.

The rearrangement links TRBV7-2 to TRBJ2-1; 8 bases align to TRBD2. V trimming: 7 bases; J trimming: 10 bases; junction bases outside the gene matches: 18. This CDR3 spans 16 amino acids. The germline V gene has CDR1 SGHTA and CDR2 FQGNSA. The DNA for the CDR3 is TGTGCCAGCAACCCTAAGGGCGCCAGCGGGAGTTGGGAGCAGTTCTTC. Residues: CASNPKGASGSWEQFF.

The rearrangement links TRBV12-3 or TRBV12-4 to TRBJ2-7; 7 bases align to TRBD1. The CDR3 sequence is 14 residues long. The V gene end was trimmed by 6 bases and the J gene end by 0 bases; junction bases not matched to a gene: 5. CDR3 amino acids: CASRPGQASYEQYF. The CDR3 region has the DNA TGTGCCAGCAGACCCGGACAGGCCTCCTACGAGCAGTACTTC.

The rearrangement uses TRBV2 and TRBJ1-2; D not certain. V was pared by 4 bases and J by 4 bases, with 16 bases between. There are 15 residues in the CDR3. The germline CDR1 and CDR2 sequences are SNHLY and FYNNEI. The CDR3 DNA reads TGTGCCAGCAGTGGAACCACCATAGCGCCCTATGGCTACACCTTC. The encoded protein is CASSGTTIAPYGYTF. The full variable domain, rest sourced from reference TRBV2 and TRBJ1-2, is EPEVTQTPSHQVTQMGQEVILRCVPISNHLYFYWYRQILGQKVEFLVSFYNNEISEKSEIFDDQFSVERPDGSNFTLKIRSTKLEDSAMYFCASSGTTIAPYGYTFGSGTRLTVV.

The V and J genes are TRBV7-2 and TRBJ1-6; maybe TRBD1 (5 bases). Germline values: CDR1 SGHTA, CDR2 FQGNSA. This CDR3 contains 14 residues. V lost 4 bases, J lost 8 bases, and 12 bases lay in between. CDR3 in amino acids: CASSSVGGYSPLHF. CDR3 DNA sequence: TGTGCCAGCAGCTCCGTCGGGGGATATTCACCCCTCCACTTT.

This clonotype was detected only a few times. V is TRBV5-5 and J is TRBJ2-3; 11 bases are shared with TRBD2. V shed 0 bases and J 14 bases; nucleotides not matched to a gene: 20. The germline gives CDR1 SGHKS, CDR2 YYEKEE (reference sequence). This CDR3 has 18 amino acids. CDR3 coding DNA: TGTGCCAGCAGCTTGGCCCCAACTAGCGGGAGAGGTCACAGAGACGCGTATTTT. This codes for CASSLAPTSGRGHRDAYF.